Below, one T cell receptor (beta chain) is given with its context. Trimming stripped 5 bases from V and 6 bases from J, with 12 bases between. There are 13 residues in the CDR3. Germline CDR1 and CDR2: MDHEN and SYDVKM. The data derive from a study of blood T cell repertoires in COVID-19. Study overall: The United States, Italy and Spain supplied acute and convalescent COVID-19 samples. PBMCs, B-cell-depleted T cells, or T cells provided the cDNA or gDNA that made up the material.

As originally analysed: Quantification of nucleated cells was approximated via reference gene primer amplification. The data were produced by immunoSEQ multiplex PCR, yet TCRdb's version contains in-frame clones alone and is incomplete. Clone size and the V and J calls come from that table; the DNA yielded D and trimming. The sample lists hundreds of thousands of clones, approximately 88% occurring once. What was sequenced was peripheral blood. V usage is TRBV28 and J usage is TRBJ2-3; D gene uncertain. This clonotype originated in a man between 60 and 75 years old who had recovered from COVID-19. The CDR3 sequence is CASSTSQADTQYF. The DNA for the CDR3 is TGTGCCAGCAGTACATCACAAGCGGATACGCAGTATTTT. Full variable domain (remainder filled in from reference TRBV28 and TRBJ2-3): DVKVTQSSRYLVKRTGEKVFLECVQDMDHENMFWYRQDPGLGLRLIYFSYDVKMKEKGDIPEGYSVSREKKERFSLILESASTNQTSMYLCASSTSQADTQYFGPGTRLTVL.